This entry lists 12 T cell receptor beta chains sequenced from one sample in a study of control samples from healthy donors and cancer patients. Sequencing used immunoSEQ multiplex PCR; TCRdb keeps in-frame clones, though not all of them. The data contain some 200,000 clones, 91% of them singletons. The sample consisted of blood. Every receptor here comes from a woman aged 30 to 39 in good health.

The chain couples TRBV6-5 to TRBJ1-3, with D perhaps matching TRBD1 (5 bases). CDR3 length equals 15 residues. V was trimmed by 6 bases and J by 0 bases, leaving 12 bases between them. The V gene's germline CDR1 is MNHEY and CDR2 SVGAGI. CDR3 residues: CASRPDSGSGNTIYF. CDR3 in DNA: TGTGCCAGCAGGCCCGACAGTGGCTCTGGAAACACCATATATTTT.

This clone occurred a few times. This chain uses TRBV4-2 with TRBJ1-1; D is undetermined. Per the germline V gene, CDR1 is LGHNA and CDR2 is YNFKEQ. V lost 0 bases, J lost 1 base, and 12 bases lay in between. This CDR3 is built from 16 residues. The CDR3 DNA reads as TGTGCCAGCAGCCAAGATACGAATTCCCGGAACACTGAAGCTTTCTTT. This codes for CASSQDTNSRNTEAFF.

The rearrangement uses TRBV29-1 and TRBJ1-2; no definite D call. V was trimmed by 4 bases and J by 0 bases, leaving 6 bases between them. The CDR3 length is 12 residues. The germline CDR1 and CDR2 sequences are SQVTM and ANQGSEA. CDR3 nucleotides: TGCAGCGTTGGGACGGCTAACTATGGCTACACCTTC. This sequence encodes CSVGTANYGYTF.

The genes are TRBV6-5 and TRBJ2-5; the match to TRBD1 covers 8 bases. V lost 0 bases, J lost 4 bases, and 7 bases stayed unmatched. Per the germline V gene, CDR1 is MNHEY and CDR2 is SVGAGI. This CDR3 spans 16 amino acids. The CDR3 bases are TGTGCCAGCAGTTACTCGCGGACAGGGTTGGGAGAGACCCAGTACTTC. It yields the protein CASSYSRTGLGETQYF.

V and J are TRBV7-2 and TRBJ2-3; D remains unclear. Germline V lookup: CDR1 SGHTA, CDR2 FQGNSA. CDR3 size: 11 residues. V lost 4 bases to trimming and J lost 5 bases, with 4 bases between them. CDR3 residues: CASSSVDTQYF. The DNA of the CDR3 is TGTGCCAGCAGCTCCGTAGATACGCAGTATTTT. Supplemented by reference TRBV7-2 and TRBJ2-3, the full variable domain reads GAGVSQSPSNKVTEKGKDVELRCDPISGHTALYWYRQSLGQGLEFLIYFQGNSAPDKSGLPSDRFSAERTGGSVSTLTIQRTQQEDSAVYLCASSSVDTQYFGPGTRLTVL.

The rearrangement links TRBV7-2 to TRBJ1-2; D call uncertain. Trimming took 5 bases from V and 4 from J, leaving 11 bases between them. This CDR3 region has 13 residues. Germline V CDR1 and CDR2: SGHTA, FQGNSA. The CDR3 protein is CASSTTTTYGYTF. Here the CDR3 DNA reads TGTGCCAGCAGCACCACAACTACCTATGGCTACACCTTC.

The rearrangement joins TRBV6-5 to TRBJ1-3; TRBD1 is a possible D gene (6 bases). This CDR3 comprises 16 residues. Germline V gene lookup returns CDR1 MNHEY and CDR2 SVGAGI. V dropped 0 bases and J dropped 0 bases, with 9 bases sitting between them. The CDR3: CASSYSGHNSGNTIYF. The CDR3 DNA reads TGTGCCAGCAGTTACTCGGGACATAACTCTGGAAACACCATATATTTT.

The chain links TRBV12-2 to TRBJ2-3; the DNA was not compared with TRBD2, the D call given in the table. TRBV12-2 is classified as a pseudogene. The CDR3 is made up of 14 amino acids. DNA of the CDR3: TGTGCAAGTCGCTTAGAGGGCGGGGCGGGTACGCAGTATTTT. This codes for CASRLEGGAGTQYF.

CDR3 loop: CASGLVHGVNPYEQYF. CDR3 DNA sequence: TGTGCTAGTGGTTTGGTACACGGGGTCAATCCCTACGAGCAGTACTTC. The chain combines TRBV12-5 with TRBJ2-7; maybe TRBD2 (5 bases). The CDR3 extends over 16 amino acids. Germline V gene lookup returns CDR1 LGHNT and CDR2 FRNRAP. V was shortened by 0 bases and J by 2 bases, with 14 bases between the two germline ends.

The chain joins TRBV19 to TRBJ1-2; possible D gene TRBD1, 6 bases. The CDR3 is made up of 14 amino acids. V lost 3 bases, J lost 4 bases, and 12 bases lay in between. CDR1 and CDR2 (germline): LNHDA, SQIVND (reference sequence). CDR3 sequence: CASSMGARVYGYTF. CDR3 DNA sequence: TGTGCCAGTAGTATGGGGGCGCGGGTCTATGGCTACACCTTC.

In nucleotides, the CDR3 is TGTGCCAGCAGGACCGGGACAGGGACCTACGAGCAGTACTTC. Its translation is CASRTGTGTYEQYF. The V and J genes are TRBV2 and TRBJ2-7; 9 positions match TRBD1. CDR1 and CDR2 (germline): SNHLY, FYNNEI. The CDR3 extends over 14 amino acids. V gave up 6 bases and J gave up 2 bases; unmatched junction bases: 5.

This sequence joins TRBV9 and TRBJ2-7; a possible D gene is TRBD2 (6 bases). Trimming left V 3 bases short and J 0 bases short, with 10 bases between. Germline V gives CDR1 SGDLS, CDR2 YYNGEE. There are 14 residues in the CDR3. The CDR3 reads CASSEAGVSYEQYF. The CDR3 DNA is TGTGCCAGCAGCGAAGCGGGCGTCTCCTACGAGCAGTACTTC. Full variable domain (rest looked up from reference TRBV9 and TRBJ2-7): DSGVTQTPKHLITATGQRVTLRCSPRSGDLSVYWYQQSLDQGLQFLIQYYNGEERAKGNILERFSAQQFPDLHSELNLSSLELGDSALYFCASSEAGVSYEQYFGPGTRLTVT.